The 20 T cell receptor beta chains listed next were all sequenced from one sample in a study of blood T cell repertoires in COVID-19. Measured with immunoSEQ multiplex PCR; TCRdb has only the in-frame clones, and not every one. The sample has almost 250,000 clones, roughly 90% seen once; the top ten hold approximately 3.7%. Sample: PBMCs or T cells enriched from blood (not recorded which). These receptor sequences come from a woman aged 25 to 39 who had recovered from COVID-19.

This clone was seen a handful of times. The chain is built from TRBV7-8 and TRBJ2-1; 7 positions match TRBD2. Germline CDR1 SGHVS, CDR2 FQNEAQ. This CDR3 has 16 residues. Trimming at V came to 2 bases and at J to 5 bases, leaving 9 bases not matched to a gene. The CDR3 nucleotides are TGTGCCAGCAGCTTAAGAGGCGGGGAGGGAAACAATGAGCAGTTCTTC. Amino acid sequence: CASSLRGGEGNNEQFF.

J is TRBJ1-2 and V is TRBV27, with D maybe TRBD1 (5 bases). The CDR3 extends over 13 amino acids. V was pared by 1 base and J by 6 bases, with 9 bases between. Per germline, CDR1 MNHEY and CDR2 SMNVEV (reference sequence). The CDR3 DNA reads as TGTGCCAGCAGTTTATACGCCAGGGATGGCTACACCTTC. Translated: CASSLYARDGYTF.

This rearrangement joins TRBV29-1 to TRBJ1-3; D may be TRBD1 (6 bases). The CDR3 has 16 residues. The germline CDR1 and CDR2 sequences are SQVTM and ANQGSEA. V was pared by 0 bases and J by 2 bases, with 14 bases between. The CDR3 loop is CSVEDLNRATGNTIYF. The CDR3 coding sequence is TGCAGCGTTGAAGATCTAAACAGGGCTACTGGAAACACCATATATTTT.

This rearrangement joins TRBV30 to TRBJ2-1, with 14 bases lining up with TRBD2. Germline values: CDR1 GTSNPN, CDR2 SVGIG (reference sequence). The CDR3 has 15 residues. V trimming: 0 bases; J trimming: 7 bases; junction bases outside the gene matches: 2. DNA of the CDR3: TGTGCCTGGAGTGTTCGACTAGCGGGAGGGAATGAGCAGTTCTTC. Translated, it gives CAWSVRLAGGNEQFF.

V and J are TRBV5-1 and TRBJ2-3, with 8 positions matching TRBD1. The CDR3 has 14 residues. The germline CDR1 and CDR2 sequences are SGHRS and YFSETQ. V trimming: 3 bases; J trimming: 1 base; junction bases outside the gene matches: 1. CDR3 DNA sequence: TGCGCCAGCAGCTCGGGACAGGGCACAGATACGCAGTATTTT. It translates to CASSSGQGTDTQYF.

The chain uses TRBV28 and TRBJ1-4; 8 positions agree with TRBD1. In germline, CDR1 is MDHEN, CDR2 SYDVKM. Losses at the gene ends were 9 bases for V and 4 bases for J; bases not matched to a gene: 7. The CDR3 has 14 amino acids. This chain's CDR3 is CASSGGLSNEKLFF. The CDR3, as DNA: TGTGCCAGTTCAGGGGGCTTAAGTAATGAAAAACTGTTTTTT.

The genes are TRBV5-6 and TRBJ2-2, with 7 nucleotides matching TRBD1. With V trimmed by 3 bases and J by 3 bases, 14 bases remained unmatched. The CDR3 spans 18 residues. CDR1 and CDR2 (germline): SGHDT, YYEEEE. CDR3 DNA sequence: TGTGCCAGCAGCTCAGAGACAGGGTCGAAGGTGGACACCGGGGAGCTGTTTTTT. It translates to CASSSETGSKVDTGELFF.

The CDR3 loop reads CASRPRTGAFNYGYTF. CDR3 bases: TGTGCCAGCAGACCCCGGACAGGGGCTTTTAACTATGGCTACACCTTC. The chain recombines TRBV28 with TRBJ1-2; TRBD1 matches at 9 bases. Germline lookup yields CDR1 MDHEN and CDR2 SYDVKM. Losses at the gene ends were 6 bases for V and 1 base for J; bases not matched to a gene: 9. This CDR3 comprises 16 residues.

This sequence joins TRBV2 and TRBJ1-5, with 10 bases lining up with TRBD1. CDR1 and CDR2 from the germline V gene are SNHLY and FYNNEI. The CDR3 runs to 15 residues. Trimming cost V 6 bases and J 6 bases; bases outside gene matches: 8. The CDR3 DNA reads TGTGCCAGCAGCGCGACAGGGGGCGCGGGTCAGCCCCAGCATTTT. Translated: CASSATGGAGQPQHF.

The CDR3, as DNA: TGTGCCAGCAGCCAAGATTGGGACACGGGATTGTCTTTCTTT. Translation gives CASSQDWDTGLSFF. The V and J genes are TRBV14 and TRBJ1-1, with TRBD1 as a possible D gene (6 bases). Trimming took 0 bases from V and 12 from J, leaving 17 bases between them. Germline V gene sequence: CDR1 SGHDN, CDR2 FVKESK. This CDR3 is built from 14 residues. The variable domain in full, completed from reference TRBV14 and TRBJ1-1, reads EAGVTQFPSHSVIEKGQTVTLRCDPISGHDNLYWYRRVMGKEIKFLLHFVKESKQDESGMPNNRFLAERTGGTYSTLKVQPAELEDSGVYFCASSQDWDTGLSFFGQGTRLTVV.

The chain employs TRBV13 and TRBJ2-2; D may be TRBD1 (5 bases). Germline V gene sequence: CDR1 PRHDT, CDR2 FYEKMQ (reference sequence). The CDR3 consists of 13 residues. With 10 bases removed from V and 3 bases from J, the gap between germline ends came to 12 bases. CDR3 nucleotide sequence: TGTGCCACCCCCTTGACAGACACCGGGGAGCTGTTTTTT. Its protein is CATPLTDTGELFF. Supplemented by reference TRBV13 and TRBJ2-2, the full variable domain reads AAGVIQSPRHLIKEKRETATLKCYPIPRHDTVYWYQQGPGQDPQFLISFYEKMQSDKGSIPDRFSAQQFSDYHSELNMSSLELGDSALYFCATPLTDTGELFFGEGSRLTVL.

The chain employs TRBV19 and TRBJ1-1; 7 bases fit TRBD1. Germline assignment: CDR1 LNHDA and CDR2 SQIVND (reference sequence). This CDR3 region has 13 residues. J lost 6 bases, V lost 5 bases, and 6 bases had no gene match. CDR3 region: CASSLGTVAEAFF. As DNA, the CDR3 is TGTGCCAGTAGTCTGGGGACAGTAGCTGAAGCTTTCTTT.

The CDR3 reads CASRGLAGGGFYEQYF. As DNA, the CDR3 is TGTGCCAGCAGGGGACTAGCGGGAGGCGGTTTCTACGAGCAGTACTTC. The V gene is TRBV28, the J gene TRBJ2-7; TRBD2 aligns across 15 bases. This CDR3 region has 16 residues. After removal of 6 bases from V and 3 bases from J, the junction contained 6 bases not matched to a gene. Germline assignment: CDR1 MDHEN and CDR2 SYDVKM.

This chain's CDR3 is CASSLQTGVGELFF. The CDR3 DNA reads as TGTGCCAGCAGCCTCCAAACAGGGGTCGGGGAGCTGTTTTTT. This rearrangement joins TRBV11-2 to TRBJ2-2; 7 bases agree with TRBD1. Germline CDR1 and CDR2: SGHAT and FQNNGV. V dropped 5 bases and J dropped 7; count of bases not matched to a gene: 7. The CDR3 has 14 residues.

V gene TRBV19 combines with J gene TRBJ2-1; 12 bases agree with TRBD2. CDR3 length equals 16 residues. The ends lost 1 base at V and 9 bases at J; junction bases unmatched: 7. Germline lookup yields CDR1 LNHDA and CDR2 SQIVND (reference sequence). CDR3 sequence (DNA): TGTGCCAGTAGTATAGTCCGGACTAGCGGGATTGGTGAGCAGTTCTTC. Protein sequence: CASSIVRTSGIGEQFF.

The chain is built from TRBV30 and TRBJ1-2; D may be TRBD1 (5 bases). Germline V CDR1 and CDR2: GTSNPN, SVGIG (reference sequence). This CDR3 is 13 amino acids long. With 4 bases removed from V and 8 bases from J, the gap between germline ends came to 17 bases. The CDR3 DNA follows: TGTGCCTGGAATTACGGGGGGGTGCAAGGCTACACCTTC. As protein: CAWNYGGVQGYTF.

For this clone: Other DNA variants within this sample encode the same CDR3. The chain joins TRBV19 to TRBJ2-3; 9 nucleotides line up with TRBD2. The J segment lost 1 base and the V segment lost 3 bases, leaving 2 bases of the junction unmatched. The CDR3 runs 15 residues. The germline gives CDR1 LNHDA, CDR2 SQIVND (reference sequence). In DNA form, the CDR3 reads TGTGCCAGTAGTATTTTAGCGGGGGGCACAGATACGCAGTATTTT. Translated: CASSILAGGTDTQYF.

V is TRBV28 and J is TRBJ1-2; D is unresolved. This CDR3 has 13 amino acids. V was cut by 3 bases and J by 3 bases, with 8 bases left in between. Germline assignment: CDR1 MDHEN and CDR2 SYDVKM. In nucleotides, the CDR3 is TGTGCCAGCAGTTTGGTCGAGCACTATGGCTACACCTTC. It codes for CASSLVEHYGYTF.

This chain joins TRBV19 and TRBJ1-3; TRBD1 is a possible D gene (6 bases). Trimming removed 7 bases from V and 4 bases from J, with 14 bases in between. CDR1 and CDR2 (germline): LNHDA, SQIVND (reference sequence). CDR3 size: 14 residues. CDR3 DNA sequence: TGTGCCAGTATTCAGGGGCAAAAAGGAAACACCATATATTTT. Protein: CASIQGQKGNTIYF.

The rearrangement links TRBV5-1 to TRBJ1-1; tentative D call: TRBD1 (5 bases). Germline loops: CDR1 SGHRS, CDR2 YFSETQ. The CDR3 consists of 14 residues. Between the trimmed V and J ends, which lost 4 bases and 4 bases, there was a span of 14 bases. The CDR3 loop reads CASSTSGVGTEAFF. Written as DNA, the CDR3 is TGCGCCAGCAGCACGTCGGGGGTCGGCACTGAAGCTTTCTTT.